The source of this T cell receptor (beta chain) is a study of cytomegalovirus exposure and HLA in healthy donors. Study summary: HLA-typed donors were the source of 83 million or so unique TCRs held in an early data release. Study results and caveats: Later work found most CMV-associated TCR beta chains apparently HLA-restricted.

This clone was seen more than once but under ten times. Its matching antigen is unknown. Vbeta (60) and Jbeta (13) primers were used in the PCR. Profiling relied on immunoSEQ multiplex PCR, and the TCRdb table lists in-frame clones only, not all of them. The top ten hold more than 1.3% of the sample, which has under 200,000 clones, around 68% seen once. The junction had 11 bases not matched to a gene; V was cut back by 7 bases and J by 8 bases. The CDR3 is 14 residues long. The V gene's germline CDR1 is MNHEY and CDR2 SMNVEV (reference sequence). Material for sequencing was PBMCs. The chain carries TRBV27 and TRBJ1-2, with 9 nucleotides matching TRBD1. This clonotype originated in a girl between 5 and 17 years old in good health and CMV-seronegative. The CDR3 sequence is CASTATGGTWGYTF. The CDR3 nucleotides are TGTGCCAGCACGGCGACAGGGGGTACGTGGGGCTACACCTTC.